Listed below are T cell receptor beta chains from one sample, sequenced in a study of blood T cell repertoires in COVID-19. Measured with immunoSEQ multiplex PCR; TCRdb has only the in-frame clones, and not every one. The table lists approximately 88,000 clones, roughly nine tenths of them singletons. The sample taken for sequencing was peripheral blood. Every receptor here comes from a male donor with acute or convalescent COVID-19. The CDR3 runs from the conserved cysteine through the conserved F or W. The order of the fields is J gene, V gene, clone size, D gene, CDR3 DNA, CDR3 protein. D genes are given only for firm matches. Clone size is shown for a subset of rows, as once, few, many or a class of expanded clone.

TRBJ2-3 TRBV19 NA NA TGTGCCAGTAGTATACAGGCTGGGACAGATACGCAGTATTTT CASSIQAGTDTQYF
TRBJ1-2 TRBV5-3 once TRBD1 TGTGCCAGAAGTAATAGGACAGGGGGCGACTATGGCTACACCTTC CARSNRTGGDYGYTF
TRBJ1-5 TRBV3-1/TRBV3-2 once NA TGTGCCAGCAGCCAAGATGCCCAGTTCAACCAGCCCCAGCATTTT CASSQDAQFNQPQHF
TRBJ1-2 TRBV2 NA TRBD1 TGTGCCAGCAGTGACCCAGGGACAGGGGATGGCTACACCTTC CASSDPGTGDGYTF
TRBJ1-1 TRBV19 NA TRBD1 TGTGCCAGTAGTATGGTCAACAGGGGGGACACTGAAGCTTTCTTT CASSMVNRGDTEAFF
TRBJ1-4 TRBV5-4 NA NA TGTGCCAGCAGTCTCGATCCAGGGCCTCCTAATGAAAAACTGTTTTTT CASSLDPGPPNEKLFF
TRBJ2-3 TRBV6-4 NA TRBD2 TGTGCCAGCAGTGACTCCGCAGCGGGGGGCACAGATACGCAGTATTTT CASSDSAAGGTDTQYF
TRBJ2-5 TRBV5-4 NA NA TGTGCCAGCAGCTCCGTAGCCCTCCAAGAGACCCAGTACTTC CASSSVALQETQYF
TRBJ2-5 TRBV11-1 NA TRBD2 TGTGCCAGCAGCGCGGGCAGTAGCGGGGGGGGTGAGACCCAGTACTTC CASSAGSSGGGETQYF
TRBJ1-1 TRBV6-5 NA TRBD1 TGTGCCAGCAGTCTAGGACAGGCTAACACTGAAGCTTTCTTT CASSLGQANTEAFF
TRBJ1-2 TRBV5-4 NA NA TGTGCCAGCAGCGAAGGGACAAGAAAGCAGACCCCCTATGGCTACACCTTC CASSEGTRKQTPYGYTF
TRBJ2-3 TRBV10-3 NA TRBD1 TGTGCCATCAGTGAACTAGGACAGGGCGGTACGCAGTATTTT CAISELGQGGTQYF
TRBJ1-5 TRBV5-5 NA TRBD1 TGTGCCAGCAGCTTGAGGGGGACAGGACACAATCAGCCCCAGCATTTT CASSLRGTGHNQPQHF
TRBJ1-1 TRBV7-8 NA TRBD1 TGTGCCAGCAGCTTAAGTGCAGGGGGCAACACTGAAGCTTTCTTT CASSLSAGGNTEAFF
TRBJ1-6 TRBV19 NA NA TGTGCCAGTAGTATCATCTATAATTCACCCCTCCACTTT CASSIIYNSPLHF
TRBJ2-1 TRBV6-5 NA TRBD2 TGTGCCAGCCAAGGGACTAGCGGGGGGTTTGAGCAGTTCTTC CASQGTSGGFEQFF
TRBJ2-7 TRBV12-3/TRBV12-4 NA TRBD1 TGTGCCAGCGGGACAGGGTCGTACGAGCAGTACTTC CASGTGSYEQYF
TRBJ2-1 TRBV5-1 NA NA TGCGCCAGCAGCAGTCCCCTCCGGACTGCGGATAATGAGCAGTTCTTC CASSSPLRTADNEQFF
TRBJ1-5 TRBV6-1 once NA TGTGCCAGCAGTGAAGATGGGGAGCATCAGCCCCAGCATTTT CASSEDGEHQPQHF
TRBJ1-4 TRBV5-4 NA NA TGTGCCAGCAGAGGGGCCGCGGACGAAAAACTGTTTTTT CASRGAADEKLFF
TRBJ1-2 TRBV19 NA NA TGTGCCAGTACCGCTCCCCAGGGGTATGGCTACACCTTC CASTAPQGYGYTF
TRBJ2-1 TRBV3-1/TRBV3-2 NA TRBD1 TGTGCCAGCAGGGGACAGGGGGCTGTCTCCTACAATGAGCAGTTCTTC CASRGQGAVSYNEQFF
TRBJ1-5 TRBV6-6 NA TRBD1 TGTGCCACTGGACAGGGGGTCTTCGGCGCCAATCAGCCCCAGCATTTT CATGQGVFGANQPQHF
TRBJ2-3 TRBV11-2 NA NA TGTGCCAGCAGCAGAACAGGGATCGATACGCAGTATTTT CASSRTGIDTQYF
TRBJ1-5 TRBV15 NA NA TGTGCCACCAGCAACGGACAGTTCAGTCAGCCCCAGCATTTT CATSNGQFSQPQHF
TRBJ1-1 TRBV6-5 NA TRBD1 TGTGCCAGCAGTTTAGACGGCCAGACAGGGACACGAGCTTTCTTT CASSLDGQTGTRAFF
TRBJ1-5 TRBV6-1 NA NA TGTGCCAGCAGTGAAGCGCCGGAGCACGCCCAGCATTTT CASSEAPEHAQHF
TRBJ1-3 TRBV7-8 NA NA TGTGCCAGCAGCCTACTGGACACCAGATCTGGAAACACCATATATTTT CASSLLDTRSGNTIYF
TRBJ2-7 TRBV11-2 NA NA TGTGCCAGCAGCTCCCAGGGGACCTACGAGCAGTACTTC CASSSQGTYEQYF
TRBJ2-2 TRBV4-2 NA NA TGTGCCAGCAGCCAAGTATCCGGGGAGCTGTTTTTT CASSQVSGELFF
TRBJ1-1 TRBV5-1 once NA TGCGCCAGCAGCCCGTCCGGAACCGTACGAACGGGGACTGAAGCTTTCTTT CASSPSGTVRTGTEAFF
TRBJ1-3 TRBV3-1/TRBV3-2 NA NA TGTGCCAGCAGCCCCTGGAGGGGTGCTGGAAACACCATATATTTT CASSPWRGAGNTIYF
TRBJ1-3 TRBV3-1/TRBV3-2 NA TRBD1 TGTGCCAGCAGTCGGACAGGGTCCCCCATATATTTT CASSRTGSPIYF
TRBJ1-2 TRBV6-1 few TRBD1 TGTGCCAGCAGTGAGGACAGGGGCCTCGACTATGGCTACACCTTC CASSEDRGLDYGYTF
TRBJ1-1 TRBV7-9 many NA TGTGCCAGCAGCTTAGGTCCGTGGAACACTGAAGCTTTCTTT CASSLGPWNTEAFF
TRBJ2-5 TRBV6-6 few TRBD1 TGTGCCAGCGGAAAAGGGGGCCTCCAAGAGACCCAGTACTTC CASGKGGLQETQYF
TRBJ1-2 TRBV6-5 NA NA TGTGCCAGCAGTTACTCTTCCCAAACTGAGGGCACCTTC CASSYSSQTEGTF
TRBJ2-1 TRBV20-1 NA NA TGCAGTGCTAGTAAGGGGCAGGTCGATGAGCAGTTCTTC CSASKGQVDEQFF
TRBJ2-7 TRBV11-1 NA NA TGTGCCAGCAGCTTAGCGCTACAGGGTGAGGACGAGCAGTACTTC CASSLALQGEDEQYF
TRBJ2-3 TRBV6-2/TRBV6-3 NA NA TGTGCCAGCAGTTACTCGACAGGTTCAAAGTATACGCAGTATTTT CASSYSTGSKYTQYF